This T cell receptor beta chain was documented in a study of identical twins. TCRdb itself ran the 5' RACE reads through MiXCR, one entry per CDR3 protein. The sample contains 690,000 or so distinct CDR3 sequences, 8.5% to 9% of which appear only once. V was trimmed by 0 bases and J by 0 bases, leaving 9 bases between them. The germline V gene encodes CDR1 SGHTA and CDR2 FQGNSA. The CDR3 extends over 16 amino acids. This clonotype was seen a handful of times. Its antigen is unidentified. Study-wide results and limits: Models came in too low on out-of-frame TCR alpha sharing in monozygotic twins.

This same sample was also taken into another study, of yellow fever vaccine responses in identical twins.

Sample: PBMCs. The chain uses TRBV7-2 and TRBJ2-1; D not resolved. The source is a woman between 18 and 29 years old in good health. For the CDR3, the DNA is TGTGCCAGCAGCTTAGCGGTAGAGAGCTCCTACAATGAGCAGTTCTTC. Encoded protein: CASSLAVESSYNEQFF.